Each of the 5 T cell receptor beta chains below was sequenced from the same sample in a study of regulatory T cells in long-lasting Graves disease. Indicated time point: newly diagnosed GD, antithyroid drugs for less than 3 months. RNA from PBMCs was the source of the TCR library. The TCR beta library used iRepertoire HTBI primers with Arm-PCR amplification of CDR3. TCRdb recomputed calls from the multiplex PCR reads with MiXCR, one row per CDR3 protein. Of approximately 560,000 distinct CDR3 sequences detected, 15% to 20% appear once; the ten largest clones hold approximately 12%. Separately, the same data were catalogued under a study of T cells in Graves' hyperthyroidism and ophthalmopathy.

The sample was peripheral blood mononuclear cells (PBMCs), taken at new diagnosis, from a patient treated with antithyroid drugs. Every receptor here comes from a man between 18 and 35 years old with Graves disease.

This clonotype was seen at least ten times. The chain carries TRBV2 and TRBJ2-7, with D perhaps being TRBD1 or TRBD2 (5 bases each). This CDR3 region has 14 residues. CDR1 and CDR2 from the germline V gene are SNHLY and FYNNEI. V shed 8 bases and J shed 0 bases, with 14 bases lying between them. The CDR3 sequence is CASGGDGYSYEQYF. The CDR3 region has the DNA TGTGCCAGCGGGGGTGACGGCTACTCCTACGAGCAGTACTTC. The variable domain in full, with the rest retrieved from reference TRBV2 and TRBJ2-7, is EPEVTQTPSHQVTQMGQEVILRCVPISNHLYFYWYRQILGQKVEFLVSFYNNEISEKSEIFDDQFSVERPDGSNFTLKIRSTKLEDSAMYFCASGGDGYSYEQYFGPGTRLTVT.

This clonotype was seen only once. This likely reflects a read error, since a far larger clone is one base away. The chain carries TRBV11-2 and TRBJ2-1; TRBD1 might be the D (6 bases). The end of the DNA is better explained by TRBJ2-5, so the J call may be wrong. The V gene's germline CDR1 is SGHAT and CDR2 FQNNGV. The CDR3 has 15 residues. This chain's CDR3 is CVSSSTRGFQETQYF. DNA of the CDR3: TGTGTCAGCAGCTCCACCAGGGGATTCCAAGAGACCCAGTACTTC.

V is TRBV20-1 and J is TRBJ1-6; 8 bases align to TRBD1. Trimming cost V 5 bases and J 7 bases; bases outside gene matches: 10. CDR1 DFQATT and CDR2 SNEGSKA come from the germline V gene (reference sequence). The CDR3 has 15 residues. This CDR3 reads CSALRQGRPNSPLHF. The CDR3 DNA is TGCAGTGCTCTCCGACAGGGGCGACCCAATTCACCCCTCCACTTT.

This clonotype was seen only a few times. CDR3 nucleotide sequence: TGCGCCAGCAGCCAGGACAGGGGGCACTATGGCTACACCTTC. It is translated as CASSQDRGHYGYTF. The gene calls are TRBV5-1 and TRBJ1-2; 11 bases align to TRBD1. The CDR3 runs to 14 residues. Germline-derived CDR1 and CDR2 are SGHRS and YFSETQ. The V gene end was trimmed by 4 bases and the J gene end by 3 bases; junction bases not matched to a gene: 2.

This clonotype appeared many times. The chain links TRBV7-9 to TRBJ2-5; a possible D gene is TRBD2 (5 bases). The CDR3 runs to 15 residues. V lost 5 bases and J 2 bases, leaving 15 bases between the germline ends. Germline V CDR1 and CDR2: SEHNR, FQNEAQ (reference sequence). The CDR3 DNA reads TGTGCCAGCAGCACACGGAGCGGATCTCAAGAGACCCAGTACTTC. It codes for CASSTRSGSQETQYF.